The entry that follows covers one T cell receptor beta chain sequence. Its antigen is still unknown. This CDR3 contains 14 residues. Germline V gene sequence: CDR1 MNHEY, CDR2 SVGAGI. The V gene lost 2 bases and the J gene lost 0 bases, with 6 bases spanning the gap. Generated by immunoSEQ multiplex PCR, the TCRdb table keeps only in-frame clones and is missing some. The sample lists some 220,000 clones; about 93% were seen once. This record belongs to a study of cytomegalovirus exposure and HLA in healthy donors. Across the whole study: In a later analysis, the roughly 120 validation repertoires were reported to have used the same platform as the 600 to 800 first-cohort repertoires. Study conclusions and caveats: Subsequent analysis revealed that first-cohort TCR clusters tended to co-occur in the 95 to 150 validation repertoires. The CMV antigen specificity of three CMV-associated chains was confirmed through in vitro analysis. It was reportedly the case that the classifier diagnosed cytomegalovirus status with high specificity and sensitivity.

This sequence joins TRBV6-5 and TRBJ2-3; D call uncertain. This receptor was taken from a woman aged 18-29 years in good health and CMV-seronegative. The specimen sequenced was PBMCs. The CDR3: CASSYATSTDTQYF. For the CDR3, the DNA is TGTGCCAGCAGTTACGCAACTAGCACAGATACGCAGTATTTT.